The 21 T cell receptor beta chains below were found in one sample sequenced in a study of PD-1 blockade in classical Hodgkin lymphoma. Repertoires were generated with immunoSEQ multiplex PCR, while TCRdb's copy carries only in-frame clones and drops some. The table includes fewer than 90,000 clones, 93% detected once. Time point indicated: newly diagnosed, previously untreated cHL patient sample. Source material: peripheral blood mononuclear cells (PBMCs). The receptors shown here come from a human donor with classical Hodgkin lymphoma.

V gene TRBV6-6 combines with J gene TRBJ1-6; 8 nucleotides agree with TRBD1. Trimming at V came to 4 bases and at J to 9 bases, leaving 8 bases not matched to a gene. Germline loops: CDR1 MNHNY, CDR2 SVGAGI (reference sequence). The CDR3 runs to 15 residues. This CDR3 reads CASSFPDRGGSPLHF. CDR3 DNA sequence: TGTGCCAGCAGTTTTCCTGACAGGGGTGGTTCACCCCTCCACTTT.

The V and J genes are TRBV28 and TRBJ1-4; no clear D gene. V lost 10 bases and J 5 bases, leaving 14 bases between the germline ends. This CDR3 spans 13 amino acids. Germline-derived CDR1 and CDR2 are MDHEN and SYDVKM. The CDR3 spells CATVRRPNEKLFF. DNA of the CDR3: TGTGCCACAGTTCGCAGGCCGAATGAAAAACTGTTTTTT.

J is TRBJ2-7 and V is TRBV28; tentatively, D is TRBD1 (6 bases). CDR1 and CDR2 from the germline V gene are MDHEN and SYDVKM. This CDR3 spans 14 amino acids. V lost 4 bases, J lost 3 bases, and 13 bases lay in between. Here the CDR3 reads CASSSPGQNYEQYF. The CDR3 DNA follows: TGTGCCAGCAGTTCCCCCGGACAGAACTACGAGCAGTACTTC. The full variable domain, in which reference TRBV28 and TRBJ2-7 provide the parts outside the CDR3, is DVKVTQSSRYLVKRTGEKVFLECVQDMDHENMFWYRQDPGLGLRLIYFSYDVKMKEKGDIPEGYSVSREKKERFSLILESASTNQTSMYLCASSSPGQNYEQYFGPGTRLTVT.

V and J are TRBV29-1 and TRBJ2-1; 9 bases fit TRBD2. The germline gives CDR1 SQVTM, CDR2 ANQGSEA. Trimming at V came to 3 bases and at J to 8 bases, leaving 5 bases not matched to a gene. The CDR3 runs 13 residues. CDR3 in amino acids: CSVDPSGKDEQFF. The CDR3 nucleotides are TGCAGCGTTGATCCTAGCGGGAAGGATGAGCAGTTCTTC.

The chain links TRBV5-1 to TRBJ1-1; D unclear. V lost 1 base and J 0 bases, leaving 7 bases between the germline ends. Germline CDR1 and CDR2: SGHRS and YFSETQ. The CDR3 is 14 amino acids. The CDR3 nucleotides read TGCGCCAGCAGCTTGTCCCCCATGAACACTGAAGCTTTCTTT. Translated, it gives CASSLSPMNTEAFF.

The chain employs TRBV6-5 and TRBJ1-1, with D unresolved. The CDR3 loop spans 13 amino acids. Trimming stripped 0 bases from V and 5 bases from J, with 7 bases between. From germline, CDR1 is MNHEY and CDR2 SVGAGI. CDR3 in DNA: TGTGCCAGCAGTTACTCGGGTGGGACTGAAGCTTTCTTT. It yields the protein CASSYSGGTEAFF.

V gene TRBV9 combines with J gene TRBJ2-7; 8 positions agree with TRBD1. The V segment lost 4 bases and the J segment 7 bases; nucleotides outside the gene matches: 7. This CDR3 contains 13 residues. Germline assignment: CDR1 SGDLS and CDR2 YYNGEE. CDR3 sequence reads: CASSRTGRWEQYF. DNA for the CDR3: TGTGCCAGCAGCCGGACAGGGCGTTGGGAGCAGTACTTC.

CDR3 DNA sequence: TGCGCCAGCAGCCATACGGACAGGGAAAGGGGGTGCACCTTC. It translates to CASSHTDRERGCTF. The V gene is TRBV4-1, the J gene TRBJ1-2, with 8 bases lining up with TRBD1. The CDR3 covers 14 residues. The trim removed 3 bases at V and 13 bases at J, leaving 13 bases unmatched. CDR1 is MGHRA, CDR2 YSYEKL, per germline.

The chain uses TRBV6-5 and TRBJ1-1; D call uncertain. V was cut by 2 bases and J by 0 bases, with 10 bases left in between. The V gene's germline CDR1 is MNHEY and CDR2 SVGAGI. The CDR3 extends over 15 amino acids. CDR3 residues: CASSYGVGLNTEAFF. Here the CDR3 DNA reads TGTGCCAGCAGTTACGGTGTGGGTTTGAACACTGAAGCTTTCTTT.

The V gene is TRBV27, the J gene TRBJ1-2, with 12 bases fitting TRBD1. CDR1 is MNHEY, CDR2 SMNVEV, per germline (reference sequence). The junction had 8 bases not matched to a gene; V was cut back by 5 bases and J by 7 bases. The CDR3 is 15 residues long. CDR3 DNA sequence: TGTGCCAGCAGTCCCCGGGGGACAGGGGGCTTTGGCTACACCTTC. Translating gives CASSPRGTGGFGYTF.

This CDR3 is CASSRRGGSPLHF. The CDR3, as DNA: TGTGCCAGCAGTCGCAGGGGGGGGTCACCCCTCCACTTT. This chain links TRBV6-5 with TRBJ1-6; 7 positions agree with TRBD1. V trimming: 5 bases; J trimming: 10 bases; junction bases outside the gene matches: 5. The CDR3 consists of 13 residues. Per the germline V gene, CDR1 is MNHEY and CDR2 is SVGAGI.

The chain combines TRBV4-1 with TRBJ1-1; tentatively, D is TRBD1 (5 bases). The CDR3 loop spans 16 amino acids. CDR1 MGHRA and CDR2 YSYEKL come from the germline V gene. V dropped 1 base and J dropped 0 bases, with 12 bases sitting between them. CDR3 amino acids: CASSQGDGTVNTEAFF. The CDR3 DNA sequence: TGCGCCAGCAGCCAAGGGGACGGGACTGTGAACACTGAAGCTTTCTTT.

The chain carries TRBV7-9 and TRBJ1-1, with D maybe TRBD1 (6 bases). The CDR3 length is 14 residues. Trimming shortened V by 4 bases and J by 4 bases, and 13 bases separated the two germline ends. Germline loops: CDR1 SEHNR, CDR2 FQNEAQ (reference sequence). CDR3 nucleotide sequence: TGTGCCAGCAGCTCACCCAGGACAGCCACTGAAGCTTTCTTT. Amino acids: CASSSPRTATEAFF.

CDR3 region: CASSLLSAHTQYF. CDR3 sequence (DNA): TGTGCCAGCAGCCTTCTATCAGCACATACGCAGTATTTT. The chain recombines TRBV7-2 with TRBJ2-3; no reliable D call. This CDR3 has 13 amino acids. Trimming cost V 5 bases and J 7 bases, with 13 bases left between them. The germline CDR1 and CDR2 sequences are SGHTA and FQGNSA. The complete variable domain, with remaining parts taken from reference TRBV7-2 and TRBJ2-3, reads GAGVSQSPSNKVTEKGKDVELRCDPISGHTALYWYRQSLGQGLEFLIYFQGNSAPDKSGLPSDRFSAERTGGSVSTLTIQRTQQEDSAVYLCASSLLSAHTQYFGPGTRLTVL.

V usage is TRBV19 and J usage is TRBJ2-7, with 7 bases lining up with TRBD2. The CDR3 sequence is 13 residues long. Germline V gene lookup returns CDR1 LNHDA and CDR2 SQIVND (reference sequence). The J segment lost 3 bases and the V segment lost 9 bases, leaving 8 bases of the junction unmatched. CDR3 DNA: TGTGCCAGGACCAGCGGGAATGACTACGAGCAGTACTTC. This codes for CARTSGNDYEQYF.

This CDR3 reads CASVGRLNTGELFF. As DNA, the CDR3 is TGTGCCAGCGTGGGGAGGCTGAACACCGGGGAGCTGTTTTTT. J is TRBJ2-2 and V is TRBV28; weak D call: TRBD2 (6 bases). The CDR3 contains 14 residues. CDR1 MDHEN and CDR2 SYDVKM come from the germline V gene. V was trimmed by 8 bases and J by 1 base, leaving 11 bases between them.

The chain recombines TRBV6-1 with TRBJ1-5; D may be TRBD1 (5 bases). There are 13 residues in the CDR3. Germline CDR1 MNHNS, CDR2 SASEGT. The V end lost 5 bases, the J end lost 6 bases, and 11 bases lay between the germline ends. The CDR3 region has the DNA TGTGCCAGCAGTTTACAGGTAGTTCAGCCCCAGCATTTT. It encodes CASSLQVVQPQHF.

The V gene is TRBV5-4, the J gene TRBJ2-7; 8 nucleotides line up with TRBD1. The CDR3 is made up of 12 amino acids. V shed 4 bases, J shed 9 bases, and the junction held 6 bases outside the gene matches. In germline, CDR1 is SGHNT, CDR2 YYREEE (reference sequence). CDR3 protein: CASSVDRGGQYF. CDR3 coding DNA: TGTGCCAGCAGCGTCGACAGGGGCGGGCAGTACTTC.

This chain connects TRBV28 to TRBJ2-2; TRBD2 agrees at 8 bases. Unmatched junction bases numbered 7, after V lost 10 bases and J lost 0 bases. The germline gives CDR1 MDHEN, CDR2 SYDVKM. The CDR3 contains 15 residues. Here the CDR3 DNA reads TGTGCCACGTCCAAACTAGCGGCGAACACCGGGGAGCTGTTTTTT. It encodes CATSKLAANTGELFF.

The chain is built from TRBV7-8 and TRBJ2-2, with TRBD1 as a possible D gene (6 bases). This CDR3 comprises 16 residues. The germline CDR1 and CDR2 sequences are SGHVS and FQNEAQ. The V end was cut by 0 bases, the J end by 3 bases, with 11 bases between. The chain's CDR3 is CASSLAGQGYTGELFF. In DNA, the CDR3 is TGTGCCAGCAGCTTAGCTGGGCAGGGGTACACCGGGGAGCTGTTTTTT.

The chain is built from TRBV25-1 and TRBJ1-1; maybe TRBD1 (6 bases). The germline gives CDR1 MGHDK, CDR2 SYGVNS. The V end was cut by 7 bases, the J end by 5 bases, with 11 bases between. The CDR3 sequence is 12 residues long. The CDR3: CASKTGATEAFF. The DNA for the CDR3 is TGTGCCAGCAAGACGGGGGCGACTGAAGCTTTCTTT.